This passage covers 5 T cell receptor beta chains from one sample sequenced in a study of cytomegalovirus exposure and HLA in healthy donors. The PCR ran on 60 Vbeta and 13 Jbeta primers. Generated by immunoSEQ multiplex PCR, the TCRdb table keeps only in-frame clones and is missing some. The sample carries around 190,000 clones, about four fifths recorded once. Sequencing input: PBMCs. Receptor source: a man aged 35-49 years in good health and CMV-seropositive.

This clone has only one observation. The V and J genes are TRBV7-2 and TRBJ2-1, with 8 positions matching TRBD2. CDR3 length equals 13 residues. The trim removed 1 base at V and 10 bases at J, leaving 3 bases unmatched. Germline values: CDR1 SGHTA, CDR2 FQGNSA. CDR3 protein: CASSLGLAREQFF. CDR3 bases: TGTGCCAGCAGCTTAGGACTAGCGAGGGAGCAGTTCTTC. The variable domain in full, completed from reference TRBV7-2 and TRBJ2-1, reads GAGVSQSPSNKVTEKGKDVELRCDPISGHTALYWYRQSLGQGLEFLIYFQGNSAPDKSGLPSDRFSAERTGGSVSTLTIQRTQQEDSAVYLCASSLGLAREQFFGPGTRLTVL.

V usage is TRBV9 and J usage is TRBJ2-7, with 11 bases matching TRBD1. The CDR3 has 20 amino acids. Per the germline V gene, CDR1 is SGDLS and CDR2 is YYNGEE. V was pared by 4 bases and J by 0 bases, with 18 bases of the junction left unmatched. The CDR3 spells CASSHSKSDRGRAGSYEQYF. In DNA, the CDR3 is TGTGCCAGCAGCCACTCAAAATCGGACAGGGGGCGCGCGGGCTCCTACGAGCAGTACTTC.

This chain connects TRBV18 to TRBJ1-2, with a possible D match to TRBD1 (6 bases). CDR3 length: 13 amino acids. The ends were cut back, 2 bases at V and 6 bases at J, with 10 bases in the middle. Germline loops: CDR1 KGHSH, CDR2 LQKENI. The CDR3: CASSPRQEDGYTF. CDR3 DNA: TGTGCCAGCTCACCAAGACAGGAGGATGGCTACACCTTC. The entire variable domain, with the rest obtained from reference TRBV18 and TRBJ1-2, is as follows: NAGVMQNPRHLVRRRGQEARLRCSPMKGHSHVYWYRQLPEEGLKFMVYLQKENIIDESGMPKERFSAEFPKEGPSILRIQQVVRGDSAAYFCASSPRQEDGYTFGSGTRLTVV.

The chain is built from TRBV7-9 and TRBJ2-3; 8 bases fit TRBD2. The CDR3 has 15 amino acids. J lost 6 bases, V lost 5 bases, and 10 bases had no gene match. Germline values: CDR1 SEHNR, CDR2 FQNEAQ (reference sequence). The CDR3 coding sequence is TGTGCCAGCAGCCCGGGGGGGGCCATCGGGGATACGCAGTATTTT. Its protein is CASSPGGAIGDTQYF. The variable domain in full, completed from reference TRBV7-9 and TRBJ2-3, reads DTGVSQNPRHKITKRGQNVTFRCDPISEHNRLYWYRQTLGQGPEFLTYFQNEAQLEKSRLLSDRFSAERPKGSFSTLEIQRTEQGDSAMYLCASSPGGAIGDTQYFGPGTRLTVL.

This chain joins TRBV30 and TRBJ1-4; D unresolved. The germline V gene encodes CDR1 GTSNPN and CDR2 SVGIG (reference sequence). CDR3 length: 13 residues. V lost 5 bases to trimming and J lost 1 base, with 8 bases between them. The CDR3 coding sequence is TGTGCCTGGTCATCCATAACTAATGAAAAACTGTTTTTT. It specifies CAWSSITNEKLFF.